This entry lists 21 T cell receptor beta chains sequenced from one sample in a study of T-cell memory formation after mild COVID-19. MiXCR was run by TCRdb on the 5' RACE reads, yielding one entry per CDR3 protein. The table has roughly 510,000 distinct CDR3 sequences, about 18% seen once. Source material: PBMCs or a T cell subset sorted from them (not recorded which). The receptor source for this set is an adult woman who had mild COVID-19 (a few samples of this study predate the infection). Cell type and time point are not known.

The chain combines TRBV11-3 with TRBJ2-1, with 7 positions matching TRBD2. With V trimmed by 3 bases and J by 6 bases, 5 bases remained unmatched. Germline V CDR1 and CDR2: SGHNT, YENEEA. This CDR3 spans 14 amino acids. Here the CDR3 reads CASSFQGGSNEQFF. CDR3 nucleotides: TGTGCCAGCAGCTTCCAGGGAGGGAGCAATGAGCAGTTCTTC.

This clonotype was counted once. The chain is built from TRBV7-9 and TRBJ2-1; D may be TRBD2 (5 bases). Germline-derived CDR1 and CDR2 are SEHNR and FQNEAQ (reference sequence). With 1 base removed from V and 2 bases from J, the gap between germline ends came to 9 bases. The CDR3 is made up of 15 amino acids. CDR3 sequence reads: CASSLGASTYNEQFF. The CDR3 region has the DNA TGTGCCAGCAGCTTAGGCGCTAGCACCTACAATGAGCAGTTCTTC.

The genes are TRBV13 and TRBJ2-3, with D unclear. This CDR3 spans 12 amino acids. Germline CDR1 PRHDT, CDR2 FYEKMQ (reference sequence). Trimming cost V 5 bases and J 5 bases, with 8 bases left between them. The CDR3 DNA follows: TGTGCCAGCAGCCGCTCTCTAGATACGCAGTATTTT. Encoded protein: CASSRSLDTQYF.

This clonotype has a count of ten or more. The V and J genes are TRBV20-1 and TRBJ2-1; 8 bases line up with TRBD2. The CDR3 has 18 amino acids. Looked up from germline, CDR1 is DFQATT and CDR2 is SNEGSKA (reference sequence). The J segment lost 0 bases and the V segment lost 0 bases, leaving 10 bases of the junction unmatched. The DNA for the CDR3 is TGCAGTGCTAGAGATCTCAGAATAGCGGGATTCTCCTACAATGAGCAGTTCTTC. Its translation is CSARDLRIAGFSYNEQFF.

The V and J genes are TRBV14 and TRBJ1-2; TRBD1 is a possible D gene (5 bases). The germline V and J ends were trimmed by 0 bases and 7 bases, with 12 bases remaining between them. There are 14 residues in the CDR3. Germline lookup yields CDR1 SGHDN and CDR2 FVKESK. CDR3 region: CASSQDLGRAGYTF. CDR3 in DNA: TGTGCCAGCAGCCAAGATCTCGGCAGGGCTGGCTACACCTTC.

V gene TRBV4-1 combines with J gene TRBJ1-1, with TRBD1 as a possible D gene (5 bases). The CDR3 consists of 16 residues. V was clipped by 4 bases and J by 1 base, with 16 bases between them. Germline loops: CDR1 MGHRA, CDR2 YSYEKL. CDR3 sequence (DNA): TGCGCCAGCAGCCGGACTTTTCGGGACCGGAACACTGAAGCTTTCTTT. This encodes CASSRTFRDRNTEAFF.

V is TRBV5-5 and J is TRBJ1-1; D gene uncertain. This CDR3 region has 14 residues. Germline V gene lookup returns CDR1 SGHKS and CDR2 YYEKEE (reference sequence). V dropped 2 bases and J dropped 0 bases, with 8 bases sitting between them. The CDR3 is CASSFPNLNTEAFF. The CDR3 DNA is TGTGCCAGCAGCTTTCCAAATTTGAACACTGAAGCTTTCTTT.

This clonotype has a handful of counts. The V call is TRBV5-6, the J call TRBJ2-4; the D gene is possibly TRBD2 (6 bases). The length of the CDR3 is 15 residues. The germline V gene has CDR1 SGHDT and CDR2 YYEEEE. Trimming stripped 2 bases from V and 9 bases from J, with 18 bases between. The CDR3 DNA follows: TGTGCCAGCAGCTTAGCTGATGGGACTCGCGGCATTCAGTACTTC. It encodes CASSLADGTRGIQYF. Together with reference TRBV5-6 and TRBJ2-4, the CDR3 gives the full variable domain: DAGVTQSPTHLIKTRGQQVTLRCSPKSGHDTVSWYQQALGQGPQFIFQYYEEEERQRGNFPDRFSGHQFPNYSSELNVNALLLGDSALYLCASSLADGTRGIQYFGAGTRLSVL.

This clonotype was observed a single time. The chain joins TRBV30 to TRBJ1-1, with D possibly matching TRBD1 (5 bases). Germline assignment: CDR1 GTSNPN and CDR2 SVGIG (reference sequence). Trimming shortened V by 0 bases and J by 4 bases, and 12 bases separated the two germline ends. The CDR3 runs 14 residues. CDR3 in amino acids: CAWSVGAGVTEAFF. The CDR3 nucleotides are TGTGCCTGGAGTGTAGGGGCGGGAGTCACTGAAGCTTTCTTT.

This clonotype was seen many times. The chain employs TRBV5-1 and TRBJ2-7; 9 bases align to TRBD1. V trimming: 4 bases; J trimming: 6 bases; junction bases outside the gene matches: 8. The CDR3 is 14 amino acids. Per the germline V gene, CDR1 is SGHRS and CDR2 is YFSETQ. Here the CDR3 DNA reads TGCGCCAGCAGCGCGGACAGGGGTCTCAGCGAGCAGTACTTC. It is translated as CASSADRGLSEQYF.

This clonotype was found a few times. The chain combines TRBV2 with TRBJ2-3; either TRBD1 or TRBD2 may fit D (6 bases each). The CDR3 runs to 13 residues. V lost 6 bases, J lost 6 bases, and 13 bases lay in between. Germline lookup yields CDR1 SNHLY and CDR2 FYNNEI. This chain's CDR3 is CASSWGALDTQYF. CDR3 bases: TGTGCCAGCAGCTGGGGGGCTTTGGATACGCAGTATTTT.

The chain carries TRBV12-3 or TRBV12-4 and TRBJ2-3; 7 bases match TRBD2. This CDR3 spans 15 amino acids. V shed 3 bases, J shed 8 bases, and the junction held 11 bases outside the gene matches. Here the CDR3 reads CASSLGLAEGGTQYF. The CDR3, as DNA: TGTGCCAGCAGTTTGGGGCTAGCGGAAGGAGGTACGCAGTATTTT.

This clonotype occurred a few times. For the CDR3, the DNA is TGTGCCAGCAGCCGGGACAGGGGATCCGGGGAGCTGTTTTTT. Protein: CASSRDRGSGELFF. The chain recombines TRBV7-2 with TRBJ2-2, with TRBD1 identical over 10 bases. The V gene end was trimmed by 5 bases and the J gene end by 6 bases; junction bases not matched to a gene: 3. There are 14 residues in the CDR3. Germline CDR1 reads SGHTA; CDR2 reads FQGNSA. Based on the CDR3 plus reference TRBV7-2 and TRBJ2-2, the full variable domain is GAGVSQSPSNKVTEKGKDVELRCDPISGHTALYWYRQSLGQGLEFLIYFQGNSAPDKSGLPSDRFSAERTGGSVSTLTIQRTQQEDSAVYLCASSRDRGSGELFFGEGSRLTVL.

This clonotype has more than one count but fewer than ten. The V gene is TRBV27, the J gene TRBJ2-7, with TRBD1 matching over 7 bases. V gave up 5 bases and J gave up 3 bases; unmatched junction bases: 10. Germline V lookup: CDR1 MNHEY, CDR2 SMNVEV (reference sequence). The CDR3 contains 15 residues. CDR3 protein: CASSPIRDSGYEQYF. The DNA for the CDR3 is TGTGCCAGCAGTCCTATCAGGGACAGTGGCTACGAGCAGTACTTC.

This rearrangement joins TRBV11-2 to TRBJ2-7; D is perhaps TRBD1 (5 bases). Germline V lookup: CDR1 SGHAT, CDR2 FQNNGV. The CDR3 contains 14 residues. V dropped 5 bases and J dropped 2 bases, with 13 bases sitting between them. CDR3 in DNA: TGTGCCAGCAGCATCGGACAAATTGCCTACGAGCAGTACTTC. As protein: CASSIGQIAYEQYF.

The chain recombines TRBV13 with TRBJ2-3, with a weak D call TRBD2 (6 bases). Germline lookup yields CDR1 PRHDT and CDR2 FYEKMQ (reference sequence). The CDR3 totals 17 residues. V was cut by 5 bases and J by 4 bases, with 22 bases left in between. The CDR3 DNA reads as TGTGCCAGCAGCCCCCATAGCGGTGGGAGCCCCCCAGATACGCAGTATTTT. Amino acids: CASSPHSGGSPPDTQYF. Looking up the rest from reference TRBV13 and TRBJ2-3 gives the full variable domain: AAGVIQSPRHLIKEKRETATLKCYPIPRHDTVYWYQQGPGQDPQFLISFYEKMQSDKGSIPDRFSAQQFSDYHSELNMSSLELGDSALYFCASSPHSGGSPPDTQYFGPGTRLTVL.

This clonotype was counted only a few times. V usage is TRBV6-6 and J usage is TRBJ1-4, with D perhaps matching TRBD1 (5 bases). Germline CDR1 reads MNHNY; CDR2 reads SVGAGI (reference sequence). The length of the CDR3 is 17 residues. Between the trimmed V and J ends, which lost 5 bases and 3 bases, there was a span of 19 bases. The CDR3: CASSNTGSALSNEKLFF. The CDR3 bases are TGTGCCAGCAGTAATACAGGTTCCGCCCTGTCTAATGAAAAACTGTTTTTT.

This clonotype was detected only once. V and J are TRBV25-1 and TRBJ2-2; TRBD2 agrees at 9 bases. After removal of 4 bases from V and 1 base from J, the junction contained 7 bases not matched to a gene. The CDR3 totals 17 residues. Germline V gives CDR1 MGHDK, CDR2 SYGVNS. The CDR3 region is CASSAGVTSGNTGELFF. For the CDR3, the DNA is TGTGCCAGCAGTGCAGGAGTGACTAGCGGGAACACCGGGGAGCTGTTTTTT. Complete variable domain (other parts from reference TRBV25-1 and TRBJ2-2): EADIYQTPRYLVIGTGKKITLECSQTMGHDKMYWYQQDPGMELHLIHYSYGVNSTEKGDLSSESTVSRIRTEHFPLTLESARPSHTSQYLCASSAGVTSGNTGELFFGEGSRLTVL.

This rearrangement joins TRBV20-1 to TRBJ2-6, with D perhaps matching TRBD2 (5 bases). The CDR3 consists of 15 residues. CDR1 and CDR2 (germline): DFQATT, SNEGSKA (reference sequence). V lost 6 bases and J lost 2, with 14 bases in between. The DNA for the CDR3 is TGCAGTGCCCCGTGTGAGGGAGCTGGGGCCAACGTCCTGACTTTC. It is translated as CSAPCEGAGANVLTF.

The gene calls are TRBV20-1 and TRBJ2-3, with unresolved D. This CDR3 has 17 amino acids. Germline V lookup: CDR1 DFQATT, CDR2 SNEGSKA (reference sequence). Deletions cut 0 bases from V and 0 bases from J, with 16 bases between. CDR3 in DNA: TGCAGTGCTAGAGATAGCTCCCCAGCGACTAGCACAGATACGCAGTATTTT. It translates to CSARDSSPATSTDTQYF.

This clonotype was detected a few times. The chain recombines TRBV4-2 with TRBJ2-3, with D perhaps being TRBD1 or TRBD2 (6 bases each). Trimming cost V 2 bases and J 6 bases, with 12 bases left between them. CDR1 and CDR2 from the germline V gene are LGHNA and YNFKEQ. The CDR3 covers 14 residues. CDR3 residues: CASSQRGAGDTQYF. The CDR3 nucleotides are TGTGCCAGCAGCCAAAGGGGGGCCGGGGATACGCAGTATTTT.